A single T cell receptor beta chain is shown here with its context. Libraries were prepared by immunoSEQ multiplex PCR; TCRdb keeps only in-frame clonotypes and omits some of them. The sample contains under 200,000 clones, about 86% of which appear only once. The CDR3 is made up of 13 amino acids. V lost 8 bases, J lost 5 bases, and 16 bases lay in between. Germline values: CDR1 SGHRS, CDR2 YFSETQ. These data come from a study of control samples from healthy donors and cancer patients. The sequencing input was blood. V gene TRBV5-1 combines with J gene TRBJ1-2; D is uncertain. The receptor was derived from a woman in her twenties or thirties in good health. DNA for the CDR3: TGCGCCAGTAGGCTTAGCCAGCAGTATGGCTACACCTTC. Its translation: CASRLSQQYGYTF. The variable domain in full, with the rest retrieved from reference TRBV5-1 and TRBJ1-2, is KAGVTQTPRYLIKTRGQQVTLSCSPISGHRSVSWYQQTPGQGLQFLFEYFSETQRNKGNFPGRFSGRQFSNSRSEMNVSTLELGDSALYLCASRLSQQYGYTFGSGTRLTVV.